This T cell receptor (beta chain) was retrieved from a study of molecular identifiers for immune sequencing clone quantification. Study results and caveats: Naive cells had under 1% of molecules in clones above 20 RNA copies, effectors over 99%. Highly expanded clone sizes could end up underestimated if a barcode were shared by identical TCR molecules. Spiked TCR RNA from one Jurkat cell reportedly showed up when mixed among 1 million or so naive cells.

The bulk TCR libraries were made with methods described before and with listed TCR primers. TCRdb used MiXCR to reprocess the PCR reads, holding one entry per CDR3 protein. The table has some 320,000 distinct CDR3 sequences, roughly a quarter seen once; the top ten hold roughly 0.7%. About this clonotype: Its target is not known.

This clonotype was sampled from a human donor in good health. Some libraries in this study had Jurkat cell RNA spiked in. Sequenced: naive CD8+ T cells from blood, with Jurkat cell RNA spiked in. Subset in this sample: FACS-sorted CD8+CD4-CCR7+CD45RA+ naive T cells.

The CDR3 here is CASSLFEGLSHEQYF. CDR3 DNA sequence: TGTGCCAGCAGTTTATTCGAGGGTCTATCCCACGAGCAGTACTTC. V is TRBV28 and J is TRBJ2-7; tentatively, D is TRBD2 (5 bases). Trimming pared 1 base from V and 5 bases from J, leaving 15 bases between. Germline-derived CDR1 and CDR2 are MDHEN and SYDVKM. The CDR3 has 15 residues.